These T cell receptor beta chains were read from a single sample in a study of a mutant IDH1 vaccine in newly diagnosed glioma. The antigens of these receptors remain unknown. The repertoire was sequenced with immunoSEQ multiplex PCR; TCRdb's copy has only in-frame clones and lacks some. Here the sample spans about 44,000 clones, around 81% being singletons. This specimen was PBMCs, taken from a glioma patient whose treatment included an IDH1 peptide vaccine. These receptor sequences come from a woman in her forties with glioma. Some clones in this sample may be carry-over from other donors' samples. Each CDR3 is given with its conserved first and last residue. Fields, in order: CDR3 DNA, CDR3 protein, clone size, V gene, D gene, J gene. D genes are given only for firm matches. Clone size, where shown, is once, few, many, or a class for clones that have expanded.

DNA: TGCGCCAGCAGCCAAGATGAAGTGGGGGGCGGAAACACCATATATTTT; CDR3: CASSQDEVGGGNTIYF; size: -; V: TRBV4-3; D: -; J: TRBJ1-3
DNA: TGTGCCAGCAGCGTGACGGGGGGGTGGGAGACCCAGTACTTC; CDR3: CASSVTGGWETQYF; size: -; V: TRBV9; D: TRBD2; J: TRBJ2-5
DNA: TGCAGCGCAGCCCGGGGCCGGGACGGCTACACCTTC; CDR3: CSAARGRDGYTF; size: -; V: TRBV29-1; D: -; J: TRBJ1-2
DNA: TGTGCCAGCAGTCCCTGGGGGGGCGAGCAGTACTTC; CDR3: CASSPWGGEQYF; size: -; V: TRBV6-5; D: TRBD2; J: TRBJ2-7
DNA: TGTGCCAGCAGTTTACAGGGAAACCACGAGCAGTACTTC; CDR3: CASSLQGNHEQYF; size: -; V: TRBV27; D: -; J: TRBJ2-7
DNA: TGTGCCAGCAGCTTTGGGACAGGGCCCTACGAGCAGTACTTC; CDR3: CASSFGTGPYEQYF; size: -; V: TRBV5-8; D: TRBD1; J: TRBJ2-7
DNA: TGTGCCAGCATCCAAAGGCCAAGAAGCACCGGGGAGCTGTTTTTT; CDR3: CASIQRPRSTGELFF; size: -; V: TRBV2; D: -; J: TRBJ2-2
DNA: TGTGCCAGCAGTTTAGGACTAGCGGGAGGCGGGACCCAGTACTTC; CDR3: CASSLGLAGGGTQYF; size: once; V: TRBV27; D: TRBD2; J: TRBJ2-5
DNA: TGCGCCAGCAGCCAAGGATCCGAGGATACGCAGTATTTT; CDR3: CASSQGSEDTQYF; size: -; V: TRBV4-3; D: -; J: TRBJ2-3
DNA: TGTGCCAGCAGCTTAGCGGGCTACTATGGCTACACCTTC; CDR3: CASSLAGYYGYTF; size: -; V: TRBV7-8; D: -; J: TRBJ1-2
DNA: TGTGCCAGCACCCCCGGGGTGAGCTCCTACAATGAGCAGTTCTTC; CDR3: CASTPGVSSYNEQFF; size: -; V: TRBV5-8; D: -; J: TRBJ2-1
DNA: TGTGCCAGCAGCCCGCTTAGCTCCTACGAGCAGTACTTC; CDR3: CASSPLSSYEQYF; size: -; V: TRBV28; D: -; J: TRBJ2-7
DNA: TGTGCCACCAGCAGAGATAGAGACACTGAAGCTTTCTTT; CDR3: CATSRDRDTEAFF; size: -; V: TRBV15; D: -; J: TRBJ1-1
DNA: TGTGCCATCAAAGGCGAGGCCCCTAATTCACCCCTCCACTTT; CDR3: CAIKGEAPNSPLHF; size: -; V: TRBV10-3; D: -; J: TRBJ1-6
DNA: TGTGCCAGCAGTCCACCTCGGGGGGGACTGTTTTTT; CDR3: CASSPPRGGLFF; size: -; V: TRBV28; D: -; J: TRBJ1-4
DNA: TGTGCCATCAGTGAGTCGAAGGGGGGGGCTCTTCAGCCCCAGCATTTT; CDR3: CAISESKGGALQPQHF; size: once; V: TRBV10-3; D: -; J: TRBJ1-5
DNA: TGTGCCAGCAGCCAACCATGGACGGCAGACACTGAAGCTTTCTTT; CDR3: CASSQPWTADTEAFF; size: few; V: TRBV4-2; D: -; J: TRBJ1-1
DNA: TGTGCCAGCAGCTTCGGACAGCATAACACCGGGGAGCTGTTTTTT; CDR3: CASSFGQHNTGELFF; size: -; V: TRBV11-1; D: -; J: TRBJ2-2
DNA: TGTGCCAGCGAGCGGGGGACCATAGAGACCCAGTACTTC; CDR3: CASERGTIETQYF; size: -; V: TRBV2; D: TRBD2; J: TRBJ2-5
DNA: TGTGCCAGCAGTTGGGGACAGGGGATAGCTGAAGCTTTCTTT; CDR3: CASSWGQGIAEAFF; size: -; V: TRBV9; D: TRBD1; J: TRBJ1-1
DNA: TGTGCCAGCGCCGGTCCGGGACAGGGGGAGCTGTTTTTT; CDR3: CASAGPGQGELFF; size: -; V: TRBV7-9; D: TRBD1; J: TRBJ2-2
DNA: TGTGCCAGCTCACAACGGCAGAGCCAAGAGACCCAGTACTTC; CDR3: CASSQRQSQETQYF; size: -; V: TRBV18; D: -; J: TRBJ2-5
DNA: TGTGCCAGCTCACCCGATTTCCCTAGGAATGAAAAACTGTTTTTT; CDR3: CASSPDFPRNEKLFF; size: -; V: TRBV18; D: -; J: TRBJ1-4
DNA: TGTGCCAGCAGCGTAGTTCAGCGGGAGGGCCTCTTTGCCTACAATGAGCAGTTCTTC; CDR3: CASSVVQREGLFAYNEQFF; size: -; V: TRBV9; D: TRBD2; J: TRBJ2-1
DNA: TGTGCCAGCAGCCCCTATAATGTAAATTCACCCCTCCACTTT; CDR3: CASSPYNVNSPLHF; size: -; V: TRBV11-2; D: -; J: TRBJ1-6
DNA: TGTGCCAGCAGCGGAGCCGACGCGAACACCGGGGAGCTGTTTTTT; CDR3: CASSGADANTGELFF; size: few; V: TRBV9; D: -; J: TRBJ2-2
DNA: TGCGCCAGCAGCCAGACGCCGAATCAGCCCCAGCATTTT; CDR3: CASSQTPNQPQHF; size: -; V: TRBV4-3; D: -; J: TRBJ1-5
DNA: TGTGCCAGCAGCCCGCTGGACTATTCCCGCTACGAGCAGTACTTC; CDR3: CASSPLDYSRYEQYF; size: -; V: TRBV14; D: -; J: TRBJ2-7
DNA: TGTGCCAGCAGCTTGGGAGGGGCTGGGGCCAACGTCCTGACTTTC; CDR3: CASSLGGAGANVLTF; size: -; V: TRBV5-4; D: -; J: TRBJ2-6
DNA: TGCGCCAGCAGCCATCTCGTAGCGGTTAGCTCCTACGAGCAGTACTTC; CDR3: CASSHLVAVSSYEQYF; size: once; V: TRBV4-1; D: -; J: TRBJ2-7
DNA: TGCGCCAGCAGCCAGACCCGGGACCACGAGCAGTACTTC; CDR3: CASSQTRDHEQYF; size: once; V: TRBV4-1; D: -; J: TRBJ2-7
DNA: TGTGCCAGCAGTGGCCTCACAGATACGCAGTATTTT; CDR3: CASSGLTDTQYF; size: -; V: TRBV28; D: -; J: TRBJ2-3
DNA: TGTGCCAGCAGCTTGGAGCGGGGGCCGACCTACGAGCAGTACTTC; CDR3: CASSLERGPTYEQYF; size: -; V: TRBV5-4; D: TRBD2; J: TRBJ2-7
DNA: TGTGCCAGCAGCTTAGAGGCCAGAAACTATGGCTACACCTTC; CDR3: CASSLEARNYGYTF; size: once; V: TRBV7-9; D: -; J: TRBJ1-2
DNA: TGTGCCAGCAGCGTAGTGGAGTGGGCCGGGGAGCTGTTTTTT; CDR3: CASSVVEWAGELFF; size: once; V: TRBV9; D: -; J: TRBJ2-2
DNA: TGTGCCAGCAGCTCCGAGCCCAGCCGGGGTCCCTACGAGCAGTACTTC; CDR3: CASSSEPSRGPYEQYF; size: -; V: TRBV7-2; D: -; J: TRBJ2-7
DNA: TGTGCCAGCAGTCCCACAGGGCTTGAAGCTTTCTTT; CDR3: CASSPTGLEAFF; size: -; V: TRBV6-4; D: -; J: TRBJ1-1
DNA: TGTGCCAGCAGCCGGTGGGGTTTAGCGGGGTCCGCGAACACCGGGGAGCTGTTTTTT; CDR3: CASSRWGLAGSANTGELFF; size: medium-sized; V: TRBV14; D: TRBD2; J: TRBJ2-2
DNA: TGTGCCATCAGTGAGTCAAGCGGGAGGAGGAGAGAGCAGTTCTTC; CDR3: CAISESSGRRREQFF; size: few; V: TRBV10-3; D: TRBD2; J: TRBJ2-1
DNA: TGTGCCATCTTTAACCCCAGCGGGGGTGGTAACTATGAGCAGTTCTTC; CDR3: CAIFNPSGGGNYEQFF; size: -; V: TRBV10-3; D: TRBD2; J: TRBJ2-1
DNA: TGTGCCAGCAGTGTACTAGCGGGAGATGAGACCCAGTACTTC; CDR3: CASSVLAGDETQYF; size: -; V: TRBV27; D: TRBD2; J: TRBJ2-5
DNA: TGTGCCAGCAGTGGGGCGATTCCTGAAGGAAACACCATATATTTT; CDR3: CASSGAIPEGNTIYF; size: once; V: TRBV2; D: -; J: TRBJ1-3
DNA: TGTGCCAGCAGCTTCGGGGGCGGGGAGACCCAGTACTTC; CDR3: CASSFGGGETQYF; size: medium-sized; V: TRBV5-4; D: -; J: TRBJ2-5
DNA: TGTGCCAGTAGCCCTGGAGGGGAGACCCAGTACTTC; CDR3: CASSPGGETQYF; size: -; V: TRBV19; D: -; J: TRBJ2-5
DNA: TGTGCCAGCAGTTTTTTCGAAAACATTCAGTACTTC; CDR3: CASSFFENIQYF; size: -; V: TRBV28; D: -; J: TRBJ2-4
DNA: TGTGCCGCAAAAGAGGGGAATCAGCCCCAGCATTTT; CDR3: CAAKEGNQPQHF; size: -; V: TRBV19; D: -; J: TRBJ1-5
DNA: TGTGCCAGCAGCGTAGCTCGGGGGTTTGGAACAGATACGCAGTATTTT; CDR3: CASSVARGFGTDTQYF; size: -; V: TRBV9; D: -; J: TRBJ2-3
DNA: TGCGCCAGCAGCCAAAGCCGGGGGAATCAGCCCCAGCATTTT; CDR3: CASSQSRGNQPQHF; size: few; V: TRBV4-1; D: -; J: TRBJ1-5
DNA: TGTGCCAGCAGTGAGGGATACCGCGGTGGCTACACCTTC; CDR3: CASSEGYRGGYTF; size: -; V: TRBV6-6; D: -; J: TRBJ1-2
DNA: TGCGCCAGCAGCCGGCGGGGACTAGACTACGAGCAGTACTTC; CDR3: CASSRRGLDYEQYF; size: few; V: TRBV23-1; D: TRBD2; J: TRBJ2-7
DNA: TGTGCCAGCAGAGGACGCCGAGGGGACAATGAGCAGTTCTTC; CDR3: CASRGRRGDNEQFF; size: -; V: TRBV6-6; D: -; J: TRBJ2-1
DNA: TGTGCCAGCATTAGGGACAGAGACAATGAGCAGTTCTTC; CDR3: CASIRDRDNEQFF; size: once; V: TRBV2; D: TRBD1; J: TRBJ2-1
DNA: TGTGCCAGCAGCTTAGGCTTCTCGGGACAGGGGGGGCAGCCCCAGCATTTT; CDR3: CASSLGFSGQGGQPQHF; size: -; V: TRBV13; D: TRBD1; J: TRBJ1-5
DNA: TGCGCCAGCAGCTTTTCCGACAGCAAAGTAGGCTACACCTTC; CDR3: CASSFSDSKVGYTF; size: -; V: TRBV5-1; D: -; J: TRBJ1-2
DNA: TGTGCCATCAGTGAGAGGCCGGGGAGGGCTAATGAAAAACTGTTTTTT; CDR3: CAISERPGRANEKLFF; size: -; V: TRBV10-3; D: -; J: TRBJ1-4